This T cell receptor (beta chain) stems from a study of Ad26.COV2.S vaccination and SARS-CoV-2 variants. Study results and limitations: Substantial breadth was reportedly displayed by spike-specific CD8+ and CD4+ T cell responses after vaccination. Total T cell responses may have been underestimated by the TCR breadth and depth analyses.

Measured with immunoSEQ multiplex PCR; TCRdb has only the in-frame clones, and not every one. The top ten hold 12% of the sample, which has 400,000 to 450,000 clones, around nine tenths seen once. The CDR3 extends over 16 amino acids. V lost 2 bases, J lost 5 bases, and 15 bases lay in between. Germline assignment: CDR1 MNHEY and CDR2 SMNVEV (reference sequence). On this clone itself: Its antigen is unknown.

Regarding treatment: roughly 18 received Ad26.COV2.S at low or high dose, single or two shots; about 5 received placebo; per-sample allocation not given. Samples came from day 63 after the first vaccine or placebo injection. The chain uses TRBV27 and TRBJ2-2; TRBD2 is a possible D gene (6 bases). This receptor was taken from a person aged 18-65 years who received the Ad26.COV2.S COVID-19 vaccine or a placebo. The sample consisted of peripheral blood, taken in a trial of Ad26.COV2.S vaccine versus placebo. The chain's CDR3 is CASSLNPFGRTGELFF. CDR3 nucleotide sequence: TGTGCCAGCAGTTTAAACCCGTTCGGGAGAACCGGGGAGCTGTTTTTT.